Following are 31 T cell receptor beta chains from one sample sequenced in a study of technical replicates of blood from several donors. Profiled with immunoSEQ multiplex PCR; TCRdb holds only in-frame clones, not every one. Of 95,000 or so clones in the sample, roughly 95% were seen once. Sequencing was carried out using T cells isolated from PBMCs. The origin of the receptors is a human donor in good health.

CDR3 nucleotides: TGCAGCGTTGATACCAGCGGCTCCTACAATGAGCAGTTCTTC. It translates to CSVDTSGSYNEQFF. The chain links TRBV29-1 to TRBJ2-1; D may be TRBD2 (5 bases). V lost 3 bases and J lost 0, with 9 bases in between. The CDR3 length is 14 residues. Germline values: CDR1 SQVTM, CDR2 ANQGSEA.

This clone appeared a single time. The chain has TRBV11-2 and TRBJ1-5; 7 nucleotides line up with TRBD1. The CDR3 consists of 13 residues. The germline V gene has CDR1 SGHAT and CDR2 FQNNGV. V lost 5 bases and J lost 11; bases outside the gene matches: 9. The CDR3: CASSRDRAESQHF. The DNA for the CDR3 is TGTGCCAGCAGCCGTGACAGGGCTGAGTCCCAGCATTTT.

This chain connects TRBV6-5 to TRBJ2-1, with 7 bases that match TRBD1. From germline, CDR1 is MNHEY and CDR2 SVGAGI. This CDR3 has 13 residues. V was pared by 5 bases and J by 5 bases, with 3 bases of the junction left unmatched. The CDR3 DNA follows: TGTGCCAGCAGTAGGGACAGAGACAATGAGCAGTTCTTC. As protein: CASSRDRDNEQFF.

The gene calls are TRBV19 and TRBJ1-5; D is uncertain. This CDR3 has 12 amino acids. V gave up 11 bases and J gave up 3 bases, with 11 bases separating them. The germline V gene encodes CDR1 LNHDA and CDR2 SQIVND (reference sequence). The CDR3 region has the DNA TGTGCCGTCAGTGGCCTCAATCAGCCCCAGCATTTT. Amino acid sequence: CAVSGLNQPQHF.

V usage is TRBV11-2 and J usage is TRBJ1-2; D unclear. CDR1 is SGHAT, CDR2 FQNNGV, per germline. V dropped 3 bases and J dropped 4 bases, with 15 bases sitting between them. This CDR3 contains 15 residues. The CDR3, as DNA: TGTGCCAGCAGCTTGTCCCTGTATAACACCTATGGCTACACCTTC. It translates to CASSLSLYNTYGYTF.

The chain employs TRBV13 and TRBJ2-3; TRBD2 agrees at 13 bases. The germline gives CDR1 PRHDT, CDR2 FYEKMQ (reference sequence). The V gene end was trimmed by 5 bases and the J gene end by 5 bases; junction bases not matched to a gene: 10. The CDR3 extends over 17 amino acids. The CDR3 DNA is TGTGCCAGCAGCCCCCCCGGACTAGCGGGAGATGTAGATACGCAGTATTTT. Translating gives CASSPPGLAGDVDTQYF.

This clone was detected only a few times. The V and J genes are TRBV30 and TRBJ2-7, with 7 bases aligning to TRBD1. V gave up 6 bases and J gave up 2 bases; unmatched junction bases: 4. CDR1 is GTSNPN, CDR2 SVGIG, per germline (reference sequence). This CDR3 is 12 amino acids long. The CDR3 reads CACTGDTYEQYF. The CDR3 DNA sequence: TGTGCCTGCACAGGGGACACCTACGAGCAGTACTTC.

The V and J genes are TRBV7-3 and TRBJ2-3; D remains ambiguous. Looked up from germline, CDR1 is SGHTA and CDR2 is FQGTGA. CDR3 size: 14 residues. V dropped 1 base and J dropped 2 bases, with 7 bases sitting between them. The CDR3 protein is CASSLRQATDTQYF. DNA for the CDR3: TGTGCCAGCAGCTTAAGGCAGGCCACAGATACGCAGTATTTT.

The chain couples TRBV28 to TRBJ2-3; 9 positions agree with TRBD2. J lost 6 bases, V lost 8 bases, and 6 bases had no gene match. The CDR3 sequence is 13 residues long. Germline V gene sequence: CDR1 MDHEN, CDR2 SYDVKM. CDR3: CASAGGEVDTQYF. CDR3 nucleotide sequence: TGTGCCAGCGCGGGGGGGGAGGTGGATACGCAGTATTTT.

The chain combines TRBV2 with TRBJ1-5, with TRBD1 as a possible D gene (5 bases). The CDR3 is 14 residues long. The germline V and J ends were trimmed by 4 bases and 2 bases, with 9 bases remaining between them. CDR1 SNHLY and CDR2 FYNNEI come from the germline V gene. The CDR3 DNA reads as TGTGCCAGCAGTGGGGGGACTCGCAATCAGCCCCAGCATTTT. Protein product: CASSGGTRNQPQHF.

Of note for this clone: The junction differs from germline at one of its ends, possibly a read error. The genes are TRBV7-7 and TRBJ2-5; 11 nucleotides match TRBD2. The J call may be in error: the DNA end matches TRBJ2-7 better. The CDR3 is made up of 15 amino acids. Germline lookup yields CDR1 SSHAT and CDR2 FNYEAQ (reference sequence). CDR3 sequence (DNA): TGTGCTAGCAGCTTAGGTAGCGGGAGGGGATACGAGCAGTACTTC. Protein product: CASSLGSGRGYEQYF.

The rearrangement uses TRBV19 and TRBJ2-7; possibly TRBD1 for D (5 bases). CDR3 length equals 16 residues. Per the germline V gene, CDR1 is LNHDA and CDR2 is SQIVND (reference sequence). V was pared by 6 bases and J by 2 bases, with 20 bases between. DNA of the CDR3: TGTGCCAGTAGCAATCCCCCGGCAGGGCTCACCTACGAGCAGTACTTC. Encoded protein: CASSNPPAGLTYEQYF.

This rearrangement joins TRBV28 to TRBJ2-1; 7 bases align to TRBD1. Germline V gene data show CDR1 as MDHEN and CDR2 as SYDVKM. The CDR3 consists of 14 residues. V lost 6 bases to trimming and J lost 7 bases; unmatched junction nucleotides: 9. CDR3 region: CASSPRGLENEQFF. The CDR3 DNA follows: TGTGCCAGCAGCCCCAGGGGGTTGGAGAATGAGCAGTTCTTC.

This sequence joins TRBV4-2 and TRBJ1-4, with D perhaps matching TRBD1 (6 bases). Germline assignment: CDR1 LGHNA and CDR2 YNFKEQ. Deletions cut 1 base from V and 8 bases from J, with 14 bases between. The CDR3 covers 15 residues. The CDR3, as DNA: TGTGCCAGCAGCCAAGCCGGGGCAGGGGAAGAAAAACTGTTTTTT. Translating gives CASSQAGAGEEKLFF.

The chain uses TRBV5-4 and TRBJ2-5, with 8 bases identical to TRBD2. Germline values: CDR1 SGHNT, CDR2 YYREEE (reference sequence). V lost 4 bases and J lost 5; bases outside the gene matches: 10. The CDR3 is 15 residues long. This chain's CDR3 is CASSPGGTVYETQYF. The CDR3 bases are TGTGCCAGCAGCCCGGGAGGGACGGTTTACGAGACCCAGTACTTC. The full variable domain, completed using reference TRBV5-4 and TRBJ2-5, is ETGVTQSPTHLIKTRGQQVTLRCSSQSGHNTVSWYQQALGQGPQFIFQYYREEENGRGNFPPRFSGLQFPNYSSELNVNALELDDSALYLCASSPGGTVYETQYFGPGTRLLVL.

The chain employs TRBV29-1 and TRBJ2-1; no clear D gene. This CDR3 has 12 amino acids. The germline gives CDR1 SQVTM, CDR2 ANQGSEA. Trimming stripped 4 bases from V and 9 bases from J, with 13 bases between. The CDR3 region is CSVGRSSGEQFF. Here the CDR3 DNA reads TGCAGCGTTGGACGGTCCTCAGGTGAGCAGTTCTTC.

This rearrangement joins TRBV29-1 to TRBJ2-3, with 8 bases fitting TRBD1. This CDR3 region has 14 residues. Germline V lookup: CDR1 SQVTM, CDR2 ANQGSEA. J was trimmed by 1 base and V by 2 bases; bases with no gene match: 2. CDR3 sequence (DNA): TGCAGCGTTGAATTGGGACAGGGCACAGATACGCAGTATTTT. This translates into CSVELGQGTDTQYF.

The rearrangement uses TRBV28 and TRBJ1-1; TRBD1 is a possible D gene (5 bases). CDR3 length: 13 residues. Trimming took 7 bases from V and 1 from J, leaving 10 bases between them. CDR1 and CDR2 from the germline V gene are MDHEN and SYDVKM. The CDR3 sequence: CASTTQGNTEAFF. CDR3 sequence (DNA): TGTGCCAGCACCACGCAGGGGAACACTGAAGCTTTCTTT.

V and J are TRBV7-2 and TRBJ2-1; 12 bases are a match to TRBD2. The CDR3 is 14 amino acids. Per germline, CDR1 SGHTA and CDR2 FQGNSA. Unmatched junction bases numbered 5, after V lost 6 bases and J lost 8 bases. The CDR3 region has the DNA TGTGCCAGCAGAATCGGACTAGCGGGATATGAGCAGTTCTTC. Its translation: CASRIGLAGYEQFF.

V is TRBV7-9 and J is TRBJ1-5, with TRBD1 matching 7 bases. V lost 4 bases and J lost 3; bases outside the gene matches: 3. CDR1 is SEHNR and CDR2 is FQNEAQ in the germline V gene (reference sequence). This CDR3 comprises 14 residues. CDR3 DNA: TGTGCCAGCAGCTCGGGACAGCTCAATCAGCCCCAGCATTTT. Translated: CASSSGQLNQPQHF.

This chain links TRBV28 with TRBJ1-2, with 8 bases identical to TRBD1. V was pared by 3 bases and J by 7 bases, with 10 bases of the junction left unmatched. The CDR3 covers 15 residues. Germline V lookup: CDR1 MDHEN, CDR2 SYDVKM. CDR3 in DNA: TGTGCCAGCAGTTTCGATAGGACAGGGTTATCTGGCTACACCTTC. Translated, it gives CASSFDRTGLSGYTF.

V usage is TRBV15 and J usage is TRBJ2-7, with TRBD2 as a possible D gene (7 bases). This CDR3 spans 14 amino acids. Germline V gene data show CDR1 as LNHNV and CDR2 as YYDKDF (reference sequence). Trimming pared 8 bases from V and 3 bases from J, leaving 17 bases between. The CDR3 DNA sequence: TGTGCCACCCGGGGGGCGCCTTATTTCTACGAGCAGTACTTC. Its protein product is CATRGAPYFYEQYF. The whole variable domain, filled in from reference TRBV15 and TRBJ2-7, reads DAMVIQNPRYQVTQFGKPVTLSCSQTLNHNVMYWYQQKSSQAPKLLFHYYDKDFNNEADTPDNFQSRRPNTSFCFLDIRSPGLGDTAMYLCATRGAPYFYEQYFGPGTRLTVT.

This clone showed up just once. This sample also contains other DNA sequences that code for the same CDR3. The chain joins TRBV28 to TRBJ2-7; D not resolved. The CDR3 runs to 12 residues. Germline V CDR1 and CDR2: MDHEN, SYDVKM. V lost 3 bases and J 2 bases, leaving 5 bases between the germline ends. CDR3 sequence: CASSLAAYEQYF. The CDR3 coding sequence is TGTGCCAGCAGTTTGGCAGCCTACGAGCAGTACTTC. The full variable domain, in which reference TRBV28 and TRBJ2-7 provide the parts outside the CDR3, is DVKVTQSSRYLVKRTGEKVFLECVQDMDHENMFWYRQDPGLGLRLIYFSYDVKMKEKGDIPEGYSVSREKKERFSLILESASTNQTSMYLCASSLAAYEQYFGPGTRLTVT.

The gene calls are TRBV9 and TRBJ1-1; tentatively, D is TRBD1 (5 bases). CDR3 size: 13 residues. Germline-derived CDR1 and CDR2 are SGDLS and YYNGEE. V was trimmed by 2 bases and J by 4 bases, leaving 9 bases between them. The CDR3, as DNA: TGTGCCAGCAGCGTGTCGGGGGGCACTGAAGCTTTCTTT. Its protein is CASSVSGGTEAFF.

This clone has just one count. The chain employs TRBV7-2 and TRBJ1-1; 9 positions match TRBD1. This CDR3 has 13 amino acids. Germline CDR1 SGHTA, CDR2 FQGNSA. With 5 bases clipped from V and 11 bases from J, the junction kept 9 bases outside the gene matches. The CDR3 sequence: CASSIYRGRLAFF. The DNA of the CDR3 is TGTGCCAGCAGCATATACAGGGGGCGATTGGCTTTCTTT.

The chain is built from TRBV9 and TRBJ1-3; D is possibly TRBD1 (6 bases). Per germline, CDR1 SGDLS and CDR2 YYNGEE. V was pared by 3 bases and J by 0 bases, with 13 bases between. The CDR3 length is 16 residues. CDR3 sequence (DNA): TGTGCCAGCAGCGATGGGACGGGACACTCTGGAAACACCATATATTTT. It yields the protein CASSDGTGHSGNTIYF.

V usage is TRBV7-9 and J usage is TRBJ1-5, with D perhaps TRBD1 (5 bases). Germline V gene lookup returns CDR1 SEHNR and CDR2 FQNEAQ (reference sequence). The CDR3 is 14 amino acids. V was cut by 0 bases and J by 3 bases, with 6 bases left in between. In DNA, the CDR3 is TGTGCCAGCAGCTTAGCACAGGCCAATCAGCCCCAGCATTTT. This encodes CASSLAQANQPQHF.

Of note for this clone: An end of the junction does not agree with germline; a read error may underlie this. J is TRBJ1-1 and V is TRBV5-1; 7 bases match TRBD1. The V gene's germline CDR1 is SGHRS and CDR2 YFSETQ. The length of the CDR3 is 13 residues. This CDR3 is CASSSRGAGPAFF. The CDR3 nucleotides read TGCGCCAGCAGCTCCAGGGGGGCAGGTCCCGCATTTTTT. Looking up the rest from reference TRBV5-1 and TRBJ1-1 gives the full variable domain: KAGVTQTPRYLIKTRGQQVTLSCSPISGHRSVSWYQQTPGQGLQFLFEYFSETQRNKGNFPGRFSGRQFSNSRSEMNVSTLELGDSALYLCASSSRGAGPAFFGQGTRLTVV.

This clone was seen just once. This chain links TRBV4-3 with TRBJ1-3; tentatively, D is TRBD1 (5 bases). The V gene's germline CDR1 is LGHNA and CDR2 YSLEER. The CDR3 runs 14 residues. The germline V and J ends were trimmed by 4 bases and 7 bases, with 14 bases remaining between them. The CDR3 region is CASSLDSLGNTIYF. DNA for the CDR3: TGCGCCAGCAGCCTCGACAGCCTTGGGAACACCATATATTTT.

This clone was recorded once. Other DNA sequences in this specimen translate into the identical CDR3. V usage is TRBV5-1 and J usage is TRBJ2-5, with D perhaps TRBD2 (5 bases). Germline CDR1 SGHRS, CDR2 YFSETQ. The CDR3 totals 12 residues. Deletions cut 4 bases from V and 5 bases from J, with 9 bases between. This CDR3 is CASSEGGETQYF. CDR3 DNA: TGCGCCAGCAGCGAGGGCGGGGAGACCCAGTACTTC.

The V call is TRBV19, the J call TRBJ1-1, with D unresolved. The germline CDR1 and CDR2 sequences are LNHDA and SQIVND (reference sequence). Trimming shortened V by 1 base and J by 4 bases, and 7 bases separated the two germline ends. The CDR3 has 13 residues. CDR3 in amino acids: CASSIVSGTEAFF. The CDR3, as DNA: TGTGCCAGTAGTATAGTTTCGGGCACTGAAGCTTTCTTT. Full variable domain (rest looked up from reference TRBV19 and TRBJ1-1): DGGITQSPKYLFRKEGQNVTLSCEQNLNHDAMYWYRQDPGQGLRLIYYSQIVNDFQKGDIAEGYSVSREKKESFPLTVTSAQKNPTAFYLCASSIVSGTEAFFGQGTRLTVV.